The clone carrying this TCR beta chain showed up many times. Its target is unknown. The data are from a study of T-cell reconstitution after alpha-beta-depleted transplantation in children. This sample's TCRbeta library carried unique molecular identifier barcodes. Using its own MiXCR run on the PCR reads, TCRdb lists one record per CDR3 protein. The sample consists of almost 500,000 distinct CDR3 sequences, approximately 10% of them appearing once. The CDR3 runs to 11 residues. The ends were cut back, 6 bases at V and 4 bases at J, with 9 bases in the middle. CDR1 is DFQATT and CDR2 is SNEGSKA in the germline V gene (reference sequence). Study-level findings and limits: For some patients, TCRbeta diversity was high at day 60 because of recipient T cells and thymic progenitors that survived. After one year, T-cell counts and TCRbeta diversity mostly came from new T cells. Several hundred expanded graft clones reportedly supplied alpha-beta T cells about two months after transplant.

V usage is TRBV20-1 and J usage is TRBJ1-2; D possibly corresponds to TRBD1 (6 bases). The source is a child under 10 years old with inherited bone marrow failure, due to receive a stem cell transplant. The material sequenced was PBMCs, taken before TCRalphabeta/CD19-depleted stem cell transplant. The CDR3 DNA is TGCAGTGCCCTGGACAGCTATGGCTACACCTTC. It encodes CSALDSYGYTF.